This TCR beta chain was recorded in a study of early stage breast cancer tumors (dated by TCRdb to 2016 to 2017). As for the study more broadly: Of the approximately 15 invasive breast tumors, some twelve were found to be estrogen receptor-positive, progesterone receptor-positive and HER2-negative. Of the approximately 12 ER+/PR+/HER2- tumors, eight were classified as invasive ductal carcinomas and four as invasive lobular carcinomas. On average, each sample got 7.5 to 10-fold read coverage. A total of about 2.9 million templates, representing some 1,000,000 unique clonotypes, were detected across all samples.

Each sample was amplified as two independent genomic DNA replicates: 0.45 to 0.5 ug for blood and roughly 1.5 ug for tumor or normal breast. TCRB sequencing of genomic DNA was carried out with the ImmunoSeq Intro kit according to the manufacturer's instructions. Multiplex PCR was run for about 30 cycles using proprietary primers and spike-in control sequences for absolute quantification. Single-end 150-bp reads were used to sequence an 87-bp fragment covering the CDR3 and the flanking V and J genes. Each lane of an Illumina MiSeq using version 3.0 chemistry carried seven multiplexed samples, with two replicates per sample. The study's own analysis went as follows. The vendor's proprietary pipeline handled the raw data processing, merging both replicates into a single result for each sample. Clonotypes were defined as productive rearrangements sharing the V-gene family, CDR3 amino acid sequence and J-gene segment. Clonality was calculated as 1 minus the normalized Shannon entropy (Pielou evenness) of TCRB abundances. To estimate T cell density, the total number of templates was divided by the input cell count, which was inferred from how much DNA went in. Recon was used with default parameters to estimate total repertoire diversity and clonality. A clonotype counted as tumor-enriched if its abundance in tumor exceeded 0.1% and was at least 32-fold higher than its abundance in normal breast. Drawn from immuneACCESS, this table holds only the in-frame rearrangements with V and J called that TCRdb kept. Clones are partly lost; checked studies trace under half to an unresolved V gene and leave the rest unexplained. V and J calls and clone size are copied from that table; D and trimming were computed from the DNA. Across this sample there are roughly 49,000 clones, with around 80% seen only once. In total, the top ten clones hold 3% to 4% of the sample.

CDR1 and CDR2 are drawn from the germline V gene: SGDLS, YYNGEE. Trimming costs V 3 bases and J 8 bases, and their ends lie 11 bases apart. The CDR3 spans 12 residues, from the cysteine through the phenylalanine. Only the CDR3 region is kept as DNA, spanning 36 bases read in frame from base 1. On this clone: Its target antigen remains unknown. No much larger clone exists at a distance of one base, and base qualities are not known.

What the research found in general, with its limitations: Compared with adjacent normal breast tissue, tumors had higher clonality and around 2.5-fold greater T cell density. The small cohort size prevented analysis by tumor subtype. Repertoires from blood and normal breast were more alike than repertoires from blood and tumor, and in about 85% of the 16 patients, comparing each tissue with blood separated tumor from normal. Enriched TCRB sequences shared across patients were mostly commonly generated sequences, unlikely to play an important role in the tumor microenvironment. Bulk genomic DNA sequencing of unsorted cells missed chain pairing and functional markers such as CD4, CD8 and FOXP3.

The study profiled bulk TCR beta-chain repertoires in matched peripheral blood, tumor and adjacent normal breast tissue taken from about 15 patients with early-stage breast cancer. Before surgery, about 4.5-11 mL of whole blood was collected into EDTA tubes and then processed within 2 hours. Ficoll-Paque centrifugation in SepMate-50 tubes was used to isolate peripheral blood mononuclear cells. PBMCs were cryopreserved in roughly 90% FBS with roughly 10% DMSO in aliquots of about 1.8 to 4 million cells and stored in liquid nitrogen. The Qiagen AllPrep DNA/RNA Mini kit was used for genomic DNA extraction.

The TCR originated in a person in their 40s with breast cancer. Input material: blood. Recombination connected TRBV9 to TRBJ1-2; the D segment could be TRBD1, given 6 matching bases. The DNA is TGTGCCAGCAGCGAGGGGGGTTACGGCTACACCTTC. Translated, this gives CASSEGGYGYTF. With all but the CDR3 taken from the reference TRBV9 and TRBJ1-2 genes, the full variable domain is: DSGVTQTPKHLITATGQRVTLRCSPRSGDLSVYWYQQSLDQGLQFLIQYYNGEERAKGNILERFSAQQFPDLHSELNLSSLELGDSALYFCASSEGGYGYTFGSGTRLTVV.